A single sample gave rise to the 7 T cell receptor beta chains below, sequenced in a study of CD8+ T cells in alopecia areata. Treatment here: oral pan-JAK inhibitor, 5-10 mg twice daily. Once RNA had been extracted, it was reverse transcribed into cDNA to act as the sequencing template. Repertoires were generated with immunoSEQ multiplex PCR, while TCRdb's copy carries only in-frame clones and drops some. The sample shows approximately 200,000 clones, 45% to 65% of them seen only once. The sequenced sample was CD4+ T cells sorted from blood, obtained at week 4, from a patient treated with tofacitinib. All receptors derive from a human donor with alopecia areata.

This clone was counted only a few times. The chain recombines TRBV29-1 with TRBJ2-7; tentatively, D is TRBD1 or TRBD2 (5 bases each). Per the germline V gene, CDR1 is SQVTM and CDR2 is ANQGSEA. This CDR3 region has 14 residues. V was pared by 4 bases and J by 0 bases, with 13 bases between. DNA of the CDR3: TGCAGCGTTGGAGGGGATTACCCCTCCTACGAGCAGTACTTC. This sequence encodes CSVGGDYPSYEQYF.

The rearrangement uses TRBV29-1 and TRBJ2-2; 7 bases are a match to TRBD1. Germline CDR1 is SQVTM and CDR2 is ANQGSEA. V gave up 7 bases and J gave up 10 bases; unmatched junction bases: 9. The CDR3 extends over 12 amino acids. CDR3 sequence (DNA): TGCAGCGCCGGACAGGTTTCTGCGGAGCTGTTTTTT. Translated, it gives CSAGQVSAELFF.

This clone has just one count. The chain carries TRBV29-1 and TRBJ2-5, with D possibly matching TRBD2 (5 bases). The CDR3 is 13 residues long. Germline loops: CDR1 SQVTM, CDR2 ANQGSEA. Trimming pared 6 bases from V and 2 bases from J, leaving 13 bases between. The CDR3 DNA sequence: TGCAGCGTGGCCGCGAGACTACAAGAGACCCAGTACTTC. Its translation is CSVAARLQETQYF. The variable domain in full, completed from reference TRBV29-1 and TRBJ2-5, reads SAVISQKPSRDICQRGTSLTIQCQVDSQVTMMFWYRQQPGQSLTLIATANQGSEATYESGFVIDKFPISRPNLTFSTLTVSNMSPEDSSIYLCSVAARLQETQYFGPGTRLLVL.

The chain combines TRBV30 with TRBJ2-2; 7 positions agree with TRBD1. CDR1 is GTSNPN, CDR2 SVGIG, per germline (reference sequence). This CDR3 contains 15 residues. With V trimmed by 5 bases and J by 6 bases, 12 bases remained unmatched. For the CDR3, the DNA is TGTGCCTGGGGGGGCCCGGACAGGAGGTCCGGGGAGCTGTTTTTT. Residues: CAWGGPDRRSGELFF.

This chain links TRBV14 with TRBJ1-1; unclear D gene. V lost 7 bases to trimming and J lost 1 base, with 13 bases between them. The V gene's germline CDR1 is SGHDN and CDR2 FVKESK. The CDR3 consists of 14 residues. CDR3 DNA sequence: TGTGCCAGCACCCTCGTCCGGGGGAACACTGAAGCTTTCTTT. Translation gives CASTLVRGNTEAFF.

This chain connects TRBV11-2 to TRBJ2-5, with TRBD2 matching over 11 bases. Germline V gene data show CDR1 as SGHAT and CDR2 as FQNNGV. Trimming at V came to 5 bases and at J to 5 bases, leaving 10 bases not matched to a gene. The CDR3 is made up of 16 amino acids. In DNA form, the CDR3 reads TGTGCCAGCAGCCACCTTCCTAGCGGGAGGATGGAGACCCAGTACTTC. It yields the protein CASSHLPSGRMETQYF.

CDR3 nucleotide sequence: TGTGCCAGCAGCTCGACATACGAGCAGTACTTC. The encoded protein is CASSSTYEQYF. The V call is TRBV7-8, the J call TRBJ2-7; no definite D call. The length of the CDR3 is 11 residues. Trimming stripped 4 bases from V and 4 bases from J, with 5 bases between. The germline gives CDR1 SGHVS, CDR2 FQNEAQ.